This entry concerns a single T cell receptor beta chain. This record comes from a study of shared clonotypes between healthy human individuals. Sequencing was performed with immunoSEQ multiplex PCR; in TCRdb, only in-frame clones are kept and a portion is missing. The sample includes about 490,000 clones, approximately 81% seen only once; the top ten take roughly an eighth. The ends were cut back, 1 base at V and 6 bases at J, with 15 bases in the middle. The germline gives CDR1 GTSNPN, CDR2 SVGIG (reference sequence). This CDR3 has 14 amino acids. This chain joins TRBV30 and TRBJ1-1; unclear D gene. The sequencing sample was made of PBMCs. The clonotype was recovered from a woman in her forties in good health. Some clones in this sample may be carry-over from other donors' samples. CDR3 region: CAWSERGTGAEAFF. In DNA form, the CDR3 reads TGTGCCTGGAGTGAACGAGGCACTGGGGCTGAAGCTTTCTTT.